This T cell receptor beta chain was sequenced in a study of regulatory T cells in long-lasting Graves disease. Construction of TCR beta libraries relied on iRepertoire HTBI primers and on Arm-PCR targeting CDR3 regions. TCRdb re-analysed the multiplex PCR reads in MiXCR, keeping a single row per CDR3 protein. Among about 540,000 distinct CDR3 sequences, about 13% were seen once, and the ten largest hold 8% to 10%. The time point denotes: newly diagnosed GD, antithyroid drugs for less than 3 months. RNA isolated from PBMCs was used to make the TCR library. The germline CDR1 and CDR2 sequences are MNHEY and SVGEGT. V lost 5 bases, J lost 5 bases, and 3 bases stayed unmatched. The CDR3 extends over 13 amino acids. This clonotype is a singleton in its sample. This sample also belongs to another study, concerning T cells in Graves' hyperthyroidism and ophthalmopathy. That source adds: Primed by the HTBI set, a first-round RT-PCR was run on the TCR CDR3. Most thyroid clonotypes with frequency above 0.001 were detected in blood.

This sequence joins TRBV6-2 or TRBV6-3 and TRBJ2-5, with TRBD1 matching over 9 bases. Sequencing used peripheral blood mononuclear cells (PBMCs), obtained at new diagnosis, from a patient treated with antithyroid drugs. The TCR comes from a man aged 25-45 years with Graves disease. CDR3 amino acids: CASSTTGGETQYF. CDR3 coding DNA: TGTGCCAGCAGTACGACAGGGGGGGAGACCCAGTACTTC.